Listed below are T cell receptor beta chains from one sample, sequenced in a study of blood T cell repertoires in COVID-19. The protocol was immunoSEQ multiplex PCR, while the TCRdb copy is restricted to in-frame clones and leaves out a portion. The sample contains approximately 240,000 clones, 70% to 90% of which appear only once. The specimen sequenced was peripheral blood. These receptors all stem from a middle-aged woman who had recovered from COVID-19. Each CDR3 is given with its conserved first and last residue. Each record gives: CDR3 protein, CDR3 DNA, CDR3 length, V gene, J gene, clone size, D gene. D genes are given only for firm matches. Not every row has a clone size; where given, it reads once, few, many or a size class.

CDR3: CASSLRERANRGQETQYF; DNA: TGTGCCAGCTCACTTCGGGAGCGGGCAAACCGGGGACAAGAGACCCAGTACTTC; length: 18; V: TRBV18; J: TRBJ2-5; size: -; D: -
CDR3: CAISEGQGAQETQYF; DNA: TGTGCCATCAGTGAAGGACAGGGGGCTCAAGAGACCCAGTACTTC; length: 15; V: TRBV10-3; J: TRBJ2-5; size: -; D: TRBD1
CDR3: CASSPGTSGMNEQFF; DNA: TGTGCCAGCAGCCCAGGGACTAGCGGAATGAATGAGCAGTTCTTC; length: 15; V: TRBV9; J: TRBJ2-1; size: -; D: TRBD2
CDR3: CASSIGPSSTGASGQYF; DNA: TGTGCCAGTAGTATAGGTCCTTCCTCGACAGGGGCCTCTGGGCAGTACTTC; length: 17; V: TRBV19; J: TRBJ2-7; size: -; D: TRBD1
CDR3: CASSLAGGGETQYF; DNA: TGTGCCAGCAGTTTAGCGGGGGGGGGAGAGACCCAGTACTTC; length: 14; V: TRBV6-5; J: TRBJ2-5; size: -; D: TRBD2
CDR3: CASSKQGALYNSPLHF; DNA: TGTGCCAGCAGTAAACAGGGGGCATTGTATAATTCACCCCTCCACTTT; length: 16; V: TRBV5-6; J: TRBJ1-6; size: -; D: TRBD1
CDR3: CASSWTSGRAGAGELFF; DNA: TGTGCCAGCAGCTGGACTAGCGGGAGGGCCGGGGCCGGGGAGCTGTTTTTT; length: 17; V: TRBV7-2; J: TRBJ2-2; size: -; D: TRBD2
CDR3: CASSITGTYEQYF; DNA: TGTGCCAGTAGTATAACAGGGACCTACGAGCAGTACTTC; length: 13; V: TRBV19; J: TRBJ2-7; size: -; D: -
CDR3: CASSPDRGAATNEKLFF; DNA: TGTGCCAGCAGCCCCGATCGGGGGGCCGCAACTAATGAAAAACTGTTTTTT; length: 17; V: TRBV3-1/TRBV3-2; J: TRBJ1-4; size: -; D: -
CDR3: CSVGNTGRNTEAFF; DNA: TGCAGCGTTGGAAACACAGGGAGAAACACTGAAGCTTTCTTT; length: 14; V: TRBV29-1; J: TRBJ1-1; size: -; D: -
CDR3: CASSLVEGWTEAFF; DNA: TGTGCCAGCAGCTTAGTTGAGGGTTGGACTGAAGCTTTCTTT; length: 14; V: TRBV7-2; J: TRBJ1-1; size: -; D: -
CDR3: CAITSDTFSGYTF; DNA: TGTGCCATCACCTCGGACACTTTCTCTGGCTACACCTTC; length: 13; V: TRBV10-3; J: TRBJ1-2; size: once; D: -
CDR3: CASTTDSYGYTF; DNA: TGTGCCAGCACCACGGACAGCTATGGCTACACCTTC; length: 12; V: TRBV28; J: TRBJ1-2; size: -; D: -
CDR3: CASSFQGWSYNSPLHF; DNA: TGTGCCAGCAGTTTCCAGGGGTGGTCCTATAATTCACCCCTCCACTTT; length: 16; V: TRBV28; J: TRBJ1-6; size: -; D: -
CDR3: CASSLGRTGRNSGEQFF; DNA: TGTGCCAGCAGCTTAGGAAGGACAGGGAGGAATTCGGGTGAGCAGTTCTTC; length: 17; V: TRBV7-9; J: TRBJ2-1; size: -; D: TRBD1
CDR3: CASSPLVGGENEKLFF; DNA: TGTGCCAGCAGCCCCCTCGTTGGGGGGGAGAATGAAAAACTGTTTTTT; length: 16; V: TRBV7-9; J: TRBJ1-4; size: -; D: -
CDR3: CASSNEWENTLHF; DNA: TGTGCCAGTAGTAATGAATGGGAGAACACCCTCCACTTT; length: 13; V: TRBV19; J: TRBJ1-6; size: -; D: -
CDR3: CASSLGLLGAVF; DNA: TGTGCCAGCAGTTTGGGGCTACTCGGCGCGGTCTTC; length: 12; V: TRBV28; J: TRBJ2-1; size: -; D: -
CDR3: CASSFHGQGSGNTIYF; DNA: TGTGCCAGCAGTTTTCACGGACAGGGGTCTGGAAACACCATATATTTT; length: 16; V: TRBV28; J: TRBJ1-3; size: -; D: TRBD1
CDR3: CASSPEGFQPQHF; DNA: TGTGCCAGCAGCCCCGAGGGATTTCAGCCCCAGCATTTT; length: 13; V: TRBV11-2; J: TRBJ1-5; size: -; D: -
CDR3: CASRGDRFVHQPQHF; DNA: TGTGCCAGCAGGGGCGACAGGTTCGTTCATCAGCCCCAGCATTTT; length: 15; V: TRBV25-1; J: TRBJ1-5; size: -; D: -
CDR3: CASSYVVGRGYYEQYF; DNA: TGTGCCAGCAGTTACGTCGTCGGCAGGGGCTACTACGAGCAGTACTTC; length: 16; V: TRBV6-5; J: TRBJ2-7; size: -; D: -
CDR3: CASREGLYGYTF; DNA: TGTGCCAGCAGGGAAGGGCTCTATGGCTACACCTTC; length: 12; V: TRBV6-1; J: TRBJ1-2; size: -; D: -
CDR3: CASSVEGHTYEQYF; DNA: TGTGCCAGCAGCGTAGAGGGACACACCTACGAGCAGTACTTC; length: 14; V: TRBV9; J: TRBJ2-7; size: -; D: -
CDR3: CASSPRTGNEKLFF; DNA: TGTGCCAGCAGCCCACGGACAGGGAATGAAAAACTGTTTTTT; length: 14; V: TRBV7-2; J: TRBJ1-4; size: -; D: TRBD1
CDR3: CASSYRQGGYGYTF; DNA: TGTGCCAGCAGTTACCGACAGGGGGGATATGGCTACACCTTC; length: 14; V: TRBV6-5; J: TRBJ1-2; size: -; D: TRBD1
CDR3: CASSFLDSRGGYTF; DNA: TGTGCCAGCAGCTTTTTAGACAGTCGAGGTGGCTACACCTTC; length: 14; V: TRBV7-9; J: TRBJ1-2; size: -; D: -
CDR3: CASRRDIQPQHF; DNA: TGTGCCAGCAGAAGGGACATTCAGCCCCAGCATTTT; length: 12; V: TRBV12-3/TRBV12-4; J: TRBJ1-5; size: -; D: -
CDR3: CASSYSGQDQSYEQYF; DNA: TGTGCCAGCAGTTACTCGGGACAGGATCAGAGTTACGAGCAGTACTTC; length: 16; V: TRBV6-5; J: TRBJ2-7; size: -; D: TRBD1
CDR3: CASSYQGLAGNTQYF; DNA: TGTGCCAGCAGTTACCAGGGACTAGCGGGAAATACGCAGTATTTT; length: 15; V: TRBV6-5; J: TRBJ2-3; size: -; D: TRBD2
CDR3: CASSWTVLAGVRNNEQFF; DNA: TGTGCCAGCAGCTGGACGGTACTAGCGGGAGTCCGGAACAATGAGCAGTTCTTC; length: 18; V: TRBV5-6; J: TRBJ2-1; size: -; D: TRBD2
CDR3: CASTIRQGSPNEKLFF; DNA: TGTGCCAGCACCATCCGACAGGGGTCCCCTAATGAAAAACTGTTTTTT; length: 16; V: TRBV6-6; J: TRBJ1-4; size: once; D: TRBD1
CDR3: CSASVVGGRGYNEQFF; DNA: TGCAGTGCTAGTGTCGTGGGCGGGAGAGGCTACAATGAGCAGTTCTTC; length: 16; V: TRBV20-1; J: TRBJ2-1; size: -; D: TRBD2
CDR3: CASSPPDRGFNYGYTF; DNA: TGTGCCAGCAGCCCGCCGGACAGGGGATTTAACTATGGCTACACCTTC; length: 16; V: TRBV7-2; J: TRBJ1-2; size: -; D: TRBD1
CDR3: CSASRDRGLTQHF; DNA: TGCAGTGCTAGTCGGGACAGGGGTTTAACCCAGCATTTT; length: 13; V: TRBV20-1; J: TRBJ1-5; size: -; D: TRBD1
CDR3: CASSYARGTTLNEQFF; DNA: TGTGCCAGCAGCTATGCTAGGGGGACAACCTTGAATGAGCAGTTCTTC; length: 16; V: TRBV5-6; J: TRBJ2-1; size: once; D: -
CDR3: CASSQGLAPGTDTQYF; DNA: TGCGCCAGCAGCCAAGGACTAGCGCCAGGCACAGATACGCAGTATTTT; length: 16; V: TRBV4-3; J: TRBJ2-3; size: -; D: TRBD2
CDR3: CASSSRGSTDTQYF; DNA: TGCGCCAGCAGCTCCAGGGGGAGCACAGATACGCAGTATTTT; length: 14; V: TRBV5-1; J: TRBJ2-3; size: -; D: TRBD1
CDR3: CATSGWDRQETQYF; DNA: TGTGCCACCAGCGGATGGGACAGGCAGGAGACCCAGTACTTC; length: 14; V: TRBV15; J: TRBJ2-5; size: -; D: TRBD1
CDR3: CASSILGQGGLKNIQYF; DNA: TGTGCCAGTAGTATATTAGGGCAGGGAGGGCTCAAAAACATTCAGTACTTC; length: 17; V: TRBV19; J: TRBJ2-4; size: -; D: TRBD2
CDR3: CASSLAGGSTNEKLFF; DNA: TGTGCCAGCAGCTTAGCGGGAGGATCAACTAATGAAAAACTGTTTTTT; length: 16; V: TRBV7-9; J: TRBJ1-4; size: -; D: -
CDR3: CASENSQLYGYTF; DNA: TGTGCCAGCGAAAACAGCCAGCTCTATGGCTACACCTTC; length: 13; V: TRBV7-9; J: TRBJ1-2; size: -; D: -
CDR3: CASSMRTSGSRHEQYF; DNA: TGTGCCAGCAGTATGAGGACTAGCGGGAGTCGCCACGAGCAGTACTTC; length: 16; V: TRBV28; J: TRBJ2-7; size: -; D: TRBD2
CDR3: CATSRDRQGLGTQYF; DNA: TGTGCCACCAGCAGAGATAGGCAGGGATTGGGGACCCAGTACTTC; length: 15; V: TRBV15; J: TRBJ2-5; size: -; D: -
CDR3: CAISDPGQGYNEQFF; DNA: TGTGCCATCAGTGATCCGGGACAGGGGTACAATGAGCAGTTCTTC; length: 15; V: TRBV10-3; J: TRBJ2-1; size: many; D: TRBD1
CDR3: CASSLEGQFSYNEQFF; DNA: TGTGCCAGCAGCTTAGAAGGACAGTTCTCCTACAATGAGCAGTTCTTC; length: 16; V: TRBV11-3; J: TRBJ2-1; size: -; D: -
CDR3: CASSSTGETSPLHF; DNA: TGCGCCAGCAGCTCGACAGGGGAGACATCACCCCTCCACTTT; length: 14; V: TRBV5-1; J: TRBJ1-6; size: -; D: TRBD1
CDR3: CASSLAGVTNEQFF; DNA: TGTGCCAGCAGCTTAGCGGGAGTTACCAATGAGCAGTTCTTC; length: 14; V: TRBV5-4; J: TRBJ2-1; size: -; D: TRBD2
CDR3: CASNLPSGSVTGELFF; DNA: TGTGCCAGCAACTTACCTAGCGGGAGTGTAACCGGGGAGCTGTTTTTT; length: 16; V: TRBV11-1; J: TRBJ2-2; size: -; D: TRBD2
CDR3: CASTPPGTDTQYF; DNA: TGTGCCAGCACCCCCCCTGGCACAGATACGCAGTATTTT; length: 13; V: TRBV6-5; J: TRBJ2-3; size: -; D: -
CDR3: CASTKLGSTDTQYF; DNA: TGTGCCAGCACCAAGCTAGGCTCCACAGATACGCAGTATTTT; length: 14; V: TRBV7-9; J: TRBJ2-3; size: -; D: -
CDR3: CSVVFPGRGYEQYF; DNA: TGCAGCGTTGTTTTTCCGGGCAGGGGGTACGAGCAGTACTTC; length: 14; V: TRBV29-1; J: TRBJ2-7; size: once; D: TRBD1
CDR3: CSASLGGVGYTF; DNA: TGCAGTGCTAGTCTGGGGGGGGTGGGCTACACCTTC; length: 12; V: TRBV20-1; J: TRBJ1-2; size: -; D: -
CDR3: CASSLPTSPDTQYF; DNA: TGTGCCAGCAGTTTGCCGACTAGTCCGGATACGCAGTATTTT; length: 14; V: TRBV28; J: TRBJ2-3; size: -; D: -